Listed below are T cell receptor beta chains from one sample, sequenced in a study of a mutant IDH1 vaccine in newly diagnosed glioma. Method: immunoSEQ multiplex PCR; TCRdb's copy keeps in-frame clones and lacks some. The sample has around 23,000 clones, around 82% seen once. These receptors have no identified antigens. Sequences were derived from PBMCs, sampled from a glioma patient whose treatment included an IDH1 peptide vaccine. The receptors stem from a man aged 35-49 years with glioma. CDR3s include the opening cysteine and the closing phenylalanine or tryptophan. D genes are given only for firm matches. Size is stated for part of the rows, as once, few or many counts, or as a class when the clone is expanded.

TRBJ1-5,.,12,.,TRBV19,TGTGCCAGTCTTCAGGGGAATCAGCCCCAGCATTTT,CASLQGNQPQHF
TRBJ2-2,.,14,.,TRBV5-1,TGCGCCAGCAGCTTGCGACAGCAGACCGGGGAGCTGTTTTTT,CASSLRQQTGELFF
TRBJ1-3,few,14,TRBD1,TRBV9,TGTGCCAGCAGTTCAGGGGGCTCTGGAAACACCATATATTTT,CASSSGGSGNTIYF
TRBJ2-3,.,14,TRBD1,TRBV6-4,TGTGCCAGCAGTCCCGAGGGGGCTTCAGATACGCAGTATTTT,CASSPEGASDTQYF
TRBJ1-2,.,13,.,TRBV7-3,TGTGCCAGCAGCTCCCAGGACGGGTATGGCTACACCTTC,CASSSQDGYGYTF
TRBJ2-1,few,15,.,TRBV5-1,TGCGCCAGCAGCCTCTTAGCGAGCTCCTACAATGAGCAGTTCTTC,CASSLLASSYNEQFF
TRBJ1-1,.,15,TRBD1,TRBV2,TGTGCCAGCAGTGATTTTGGGACAGCGAACACTGAAGCTTTCTTT,CASSDFGTANTEAFF
TRBJ1-2,.,16,.,TRBV6-5,TGTGCCAGCAGTTACTCGTACCGGCTAGCTAACTATGGCTACACCTTC,CASSYSYRLANYGYTF
TRBJ2-1,.,14,TRBD2,TRBV28,TGTGCCAGCAGACCTAGCGGGGTTAAAAATGAGCAGTTCTTC,CASRPSGVKNEQFF
TRBJ2-3,few,12,.,TRBV4-1,TGCGCCAGCAGCCCCCAGAGGGATACGCAGTATTTT,CASSPQRDTQYF
TRBJ1-2,.,13,.,TRBV9,TGTGCCAGCAGCGCAACAGTTAACTATGGCTACACCTTC,CASSATVNYGYTF
TRBJ2-7,.,13,.,TRBV9,TGTGCCAGCAGCGTTGGGATCCCCTACGAGCAGTACTTC,CASSVGIPYEQYF
TRBJ2-7,.,16,.,TRBV7-2,TGTGCCAGCAGCTTAGTGTCGGATAGCGATTGGAACGAGCAGTACTTC,CASSLVSDSDWNEQYF
TRBJ2-7,.,14,TRBD2,TRBV2,TGTGCCAGCGGTACTAGCGGGAGTGCCTACGAGCAGTACTTC,CASGTSGSAYEQYF
TRBJ2-5,.,13,.,TRBV6-1,TGTGCCAGCAGCGGGAGCGGTGAAGAGACCCAGTACTTC,CASSGSGEETQYF
TRBJ1-5,.,16,TRBD1,TRBV6-6,TGTGCCAGCAGTTACCAAGGGAACAGGGGGCGTCAGCCCCAGCATTTT,CASSYQGNRGRQPQHF
TRBJ2-7,.,15,TRBD2,TRBV7-3,TGTGCCAGCAGCCGCGGGGGGGGACAGCGCTACGAGCAGTACTTC,CASSRGGGQRYEQYF
TRBJ1-2,.,16,.,TRBV19,TGTGCCAGTAGTATAACTGAGTGGAGAGCTAACTATGGCTACACCTTC,CASSITEWRANYGYTF
TRBJ2-1,.,16,TRBD2,TRBV9,TGTGCCAGCACCCCAATTAGCGGGGGCTCCTACAATGAGCAGTTCTTC,CASTPISGGSYNEQFF
TRBJ1-2,.,14,.,TRBV9,TGTGCCAGCAGCGTGGGATGGGACACCGGCGGCTACACCTTC,CASSVGWDTGGYTF
TRBJ2-5,.,13,TRBD2,TRBV19,TGTGCCAGTAGTGGCGGGGGACAAGAGACCCAGTACTTC,CASSGGGQETQYF
TRBJ2-7,.,15,TRBD1,TRBV25-1,TGTGCCAGCAGTGAATCGGACAGGGAGCTTTACGAGCAGTACTTC,CASSESDRELYEQYF
TRBJ1-4,.,12,.,TRBV27,TGTGCCAGCAAGAAAAGTAATGAAAAACTGTTTTTT,CASKKSNEKLFF
TRBJ2-3,.,18,.,TRBV12-5,TGTGCTAGTGGTTTGGTACGGAGTGCTTCTATCGACACAGATACGCAGTATTTT,CASGLVRSASIDTDTQYF
TRBJ2-7,few,13,.,TRBV2,TGTGCCAGCAGTGTCGGAGTTAGCCCTCAGCAGTACTTC,CASSVGVSPQQYF
TRBJ2-5,.,11,.,TRBV7-9,TGTGCGGCAGGCTATAGGGAGACCCAGTACTTC,CAAGYRETQYF
TRBJ2-3,.,14,.,TRBV11-2,TGTGCCAGCCGAGAAGCGGGTAGCACAGATACGCAGTATTTT,CASREAGSTDTQYF
TRBJ2-2,once,15,.,TRBV6-6,TGTGCCAGCAGGCGAAACAGCAGGGGCACCGGGGAGCTGTTTTTT,CASRRNSRGTGELFF
TRBJ2-1,once,14,.,TRBV7-6,TGTGCCAGCAGCTGGACAGATACCTACAATGAGCAGTTCTTC,CASSWTDTYNEQFF
TRBJ1-3,.,16,TRBD1,TRBV4-1,TGCGCCAGCAGCCAAATACAGGGGGCCTATGGAAACACCATATATTTT,CASSQIQGAYGNTIYF
TRBJ2-7,.,14,.,TRBV4-3,TGCGCCAGCAGCCATCCCGGGACCCCCTCAGAGCAGTACTTC,CASSHPGTPSEQYF
TRBJ2-2,.,16,.,TRBV7-9,TGTGCCAGCAGCTTAAGGGTTAGGGCTACCACCGGGGAGCTGTTTTTT,CASSLRVRATTGELFF
TRBJ1-2,.,14,.,TRBV9,TGTGCCAGCAGCGTAGACGGAGGGGCCTATGGCTACACCTTC,CASSVDGGAYGYTF
TRBJ2-3,.,13,.,TRBV19,TGTGCCAGTAGTATAACCCCTGGTGATACGCAGTATTTT,CASSITPGDTQYF
TRBJ1-2,few,11,.,TRBV5-6,TGTGCCAGCGAGGGAGGCTATGGCTACACCTTC,CASEGGYGYTF
TRBJ1-5,.,14,.,TRBV25-1,TGTGCCAGCAGTGCTCCAGGGAGCAATCAGCCCCAGCATTTT,CASSAPGSNQPQHF
TRBJ2-7,.,12,.,TRBV6-1,TGTGCCAGCAGTGAAGCGGACTACGAGCAGTACTTC,CASSEADYEQYF
TRBJ2-5,.,15,TRBD2,TRBV5-3,TGTGCCAGAAGCTTGGATCGGGGAGGGTACGAGACCCAGTACTTC,CARSLDRGGYETQYF
TRBJ2-2,.,15,.,TRBV7-6,TGTGCCAGCAGAACCAGCGGAGGGAACACCGGGGAGCTGTTTTTT,CASRTSGGNTGELFF
TRBJ2-1,.,16,TRBD2,TRBV10-3,TGTGCCATCAGTGAGACAGGGACTAGGAGGAACCATGAGCAGTTCTTC,CAISETGTRRNHEQFF
TRBJ2-2,.,14,TRBD1,TRBV12-5,TGTGCTAGTGGTTTACAGGGGGCGACCGGGGAGCTGTTTTTT,CASGLQGATGELFF
TRBJ2-1,.,16,TRBD2,TRBV27,TGTGCCAGCAGTTCACCTAGCGGGAGGGCTAACAATGAGCAGTTCTTC,CASSSPSGRANNEQFF
TRBJ2-3,.,17,TRBD2,TRBV7-9,TGTGCCAGCAGCTTAAGACTAGCTGTCTATAGCACAGATACGCAGTATTTT,CASSLRLAVYSTDTQYF
TRBJ2-1,.,17,TRBD2,TRBV4-1,TGCGCCAGCAGCCAAGAAACTGAGACTAGCGGCCACAATGAGCAGTTCTTC,CASSQETETSGHNEQFF
TRBJ1-2,.,12,.,TRBV2,TGTGCCAGCAGTGTTGCTGGGGAAGGCTACACCTTC,CASSVAGEGYTF
TRBJ1-5,once,13,.,TRBV19,TGTGCCAGTACTAACAGGGCAAATCAGCCCCAGCATTTT,CASTNRANQPQHF
TRBJ2-1,few,15,TRBD1,TRBV5-6,TGTGCCAGCAGCTTGGAGGGACAGCCCTACAATGAGCAGTTCTTC,CASSLEGQPYNEQFF
TRBJ2-7,.,14,.,TRBV4-3,TGCGCCAGCAGCCAACGCACCGGAGGCTACGAGCAGTACTTC,CASSQRTGGYEQYF
TRBJ2-1,.,13,.,TRBV5-4,TGTGCCAGCAGCTTGGATCATTTGGGTGAGCAGTTCTTC,CASSLDHLGEQFF
TRBJ2-5,once,14,.,TRBV9,TGTGCCAGCAGCGTAGAATTTAGAGGGGGTGCCCAGTACTTC,CASSVEFRGGAQYF